This TCR beta chain was sequenced for a study of T cell repertoires in cytomegalovirus infection. About this clonotype: Its antigen is unidentified.

The CDR3 runs to 15 residues. Germline CDR1 and CDR2: SGHAT and FQNNGV. Trimming cost V 1 base and J 3 bases, with 13 bases left between them. TCRdb called the reads again in MiXCR, with one record for every CDR3 protein. The sample contains roughly 730,000 distinct CDR3 sequences, roughly 36% of which appear only once. The sample was cultured PBMCs, taken from culture after CMV antigen stimulation. The receptor was isolated from a human donor in good health (CMV status not recorded). Some clones in this sample may be carry-over from other donors' samples. This sequence joins TRBV11-2 and TRBJ2-7; D is undetermined. In DNA, the CDR3 is TGTGCCAGCAGCTTAGGCAGTTTCCTGGTCTACGAGCAGTACTTC. Translating it yields CASSLGSFLVYEQYF.